This T cell receptor (beta chain) was retrieved from a study of T-cell memory formation after mild COVID-19. A single record per CDR3 protein comes from TCRdb applying MiXCR to the 5' RACE reads. This sample has approximately 300,000 distinct CDR3 sequences, with less than 20% found just once. This CDR3 is built from 13 residues. Germline V gene data show CDR1 as LGHNT and CDR2 as FRNRAP. The V and J ends lost 3 bases and 0 bases respectively, with 4 bases between them. Only one count was recorded for this clonotype. Material: PBMCs or a T cell subset sorted from them (not recorded which). The clonotype was recovered from a man in his late teens or twenties who had mild COVID-19 (a few samples of this study predate the infection). Cell type and time point are not known. This chain links TRBV12-5 with TRBJ2-3; D is uncertain. The CDR3 protein is CASGFMSTDTQYF. The DNA for the CDR3 is TGTGCTAGTGGTTTTATGAGCACAGATACGCAGTATTTT. Using reference TRBV12-5 and TRBJ2-3 for the parts outside the CDR3, the full variable domain is DARVTQTPRHKVTEMGQEVTMRCQPILGHNTVFWYRQTMMQGLELLAYFRNRAPLDDSGMPKDRFSAEMPDATLATLKIQPSEPRDSAVYFCASGFMSTDTQYFGPGTRLTVL.